The text below deals with one T cell receptor beta chain. Its antigen remains unknown. Deletions cut 0 bases from V and 8 bases from J, with 11 bases between. CDR3 length: 14 residues. Germline CDR1 SGHDT, CDR2 YYEEEE. This sample was taken from a study of cytomegalovirus exposure and HLA in healthy donors. Vbeta (60) and Jbeta (13) primers were used in the PCR. Profiling relied on immunoSEQ multiplex PCR, and the TCRdb table lists in-frame clones only, not all of them. The sample holds under 200,000 clones, about 64% seen once. Study-wide points: Per a prior analysis, the majority of TCR beta V segments were productive roughly 87% or roughly 30% of the time.

The specimen sequenced was PBMCs. The sequence derives from a man in his forties or fifties in good health and CMV-seronegative. The chain is built from TRBV5-6 and TRBJ1-4; possible D gene TRBD1, 5 bases. The CDR3 DNA follows: TGTGCCAGCAGCTTGGCCGGGGGGAACGAAAAACTGTTTTTT. Translation gives CASSLAGGNEKLFF.